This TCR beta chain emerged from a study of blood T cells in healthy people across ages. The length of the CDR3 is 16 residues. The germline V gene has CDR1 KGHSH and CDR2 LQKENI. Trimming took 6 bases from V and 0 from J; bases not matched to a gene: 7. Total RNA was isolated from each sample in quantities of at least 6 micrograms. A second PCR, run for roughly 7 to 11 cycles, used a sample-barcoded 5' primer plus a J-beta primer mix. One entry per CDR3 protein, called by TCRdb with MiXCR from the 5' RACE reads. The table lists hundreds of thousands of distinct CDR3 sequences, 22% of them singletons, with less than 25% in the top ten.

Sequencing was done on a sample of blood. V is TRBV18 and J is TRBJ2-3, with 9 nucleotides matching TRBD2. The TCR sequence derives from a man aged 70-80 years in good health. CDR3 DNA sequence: TGTGCCAGCTCCGACGGGCTAGCGGGAAGCACAGATACGCAGTATTTT. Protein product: CASSDGLAGSTDTQYF.